Sequencing of this T cell receptor (beta chain) was carried out in a study of T cell changes during pregnancy in multiple sclerosis. TCRdb keeps only in-frame clones here, not all; method: immunoSEQ multiplex PCR. The table has more than 55,000 clones, roughly nine tenths seen once. Germline CDR1 and CDR2: SGHVS and FQNEAQ. CDR3 size: 16 residues. With 1 base removed from V and 0 bases from J, the gap between germline ends came to 10 bases. This TCR was recovered from a female donor in good health, enrolled as a control in a pregnancy study. The sequenced sample was peripheral blood, obtained in the third trimester of pregnancy. The chain couples TRBV7-8 to TRBJ1-3; D unclear. The CDR3 is CASSLGNRASGNTIYF. CDR3 nucleotides: TGTGCCAGCAGCTTAGGGAACAGAGCCTCTGGAAACACCATATATTTT.